This TCR beta chain was retrieved from a study of T cells in Graves' hyperthyroidism and ophthalmopathy (dated by TCRdb to the late 2010s). Study-wide context: Peripheral blood samples were taken at the time of initial diagnosis, prior to any treatment. Prospective prediction of ophthalmopathy was tested in an independent validation cohort consisting of 18 to 20 hyperthyroidism patients and approximately 16 patients who later progressed to ophthalmopathy. The approximately 100 discovery patients were divided at random into training and test sets in a 7:3 ratio. Once sampling was done, hyperthyroidism patients were given methimazole at a starting dose of 30 mg daily, whereas ophthalmopathy patients were given high-dose intravenous methylprednisolone. A discovery cohort of about 96 patients, roughly 45 with Graves' ophthalmopathy and approximately 60 with stable Graves' hyperthyroidism, was used to find distinguishing TCR V-J signatures. Thyroid tissue and blood T-cell repertoires from over 5 Graves' hyperthyroidism patients were also compared in the study. The paper reports TCR Vbeta CDR3 sequencing of more than 120 peripheral blood samples: under 45 ophthalmopathy, roughly 80 hyperthyroidism and around 17 progressor patients.

The study at large found these results: Sample size was not statistically predetermined, and investigators were not blinded to group allocation. During validation, the model predicted progression to ophthalmopathy a median of roughly six months ahead of onset, with 70.59% sensitivity and about 75% specificity. A 13 V-J signature model separated ophthalmopathy from stable hyperthyroidism, with over 85% sensitivity and about 81% specificity in cross-validation and 80%/75% in testing. Most expanded thyroid clonotypes (frequency above 0.001) were also found in blood, which suggests that blood repertoires may mirror thyroid immune responses.

The TCR beta CDR3 regions were amplified from RNA transcripts. The TCR CDR3 was subjected to a first round of RT-PCR using the HTBI primer set and the Qiagen OneStep RT-PCR kit. The libraries were constructed in a second round of multiplex PCR and then size-selected and purified. Libraries were sequenced paired-end with 100 bp reads on an Illumina HiSeq2000. Regarding the original processing steps: Raw data were processed with SOAPnuke, discarding reads with adapters, uncalled bases, mean Phred below 15, or no exact constant-primer or identifier match. COPE v1.2.5 was used to merge high-quality paired reads, and clonotypes were defined as unique nucleotide sequences. MiTCR v1.1 was used to align the clonotypes against IMGT TRBV, TRBD and TRBJ reference segments. The analysis included only V-J combinations with a frequency above 0.0001, which together covered roughly 99% of the repertoires. The TCS score was defined as F50 (clonal expansion) divided by E x V (chaos), with BLOSUM62-based TCRdist calculated between CDR3 peptides within each V-J. Welch's t-statistics and random forest reduced approximately 520 V-J features to 10 to 15, which were used in a naive Bayes classifier (R e1071). TCRdb reanalyzed the raw reads on its own, using fastp at Q25 for trimming and MiXCR for clone calling, and kept in-frame beta chains. Each entry merges the rows of one CDR3 protein and shows their most common DNA and genes. The V and J calls, along with clone size, are taken from TCRdb and not from the paper's own processing. The sample records around 690,000 distinct CDR3 sequences, around 20% of which are singletons. 34% of the sample is held by the ten biggest clonotypes.

V gives up 3 bases and J gives up 1 base, and the segment between their germline ends measures 9 bases. Looking up the germline V gene (reference sequence) yields CDR1 DFQATT and CDR2 SNEGSKA. The CDR3 starts with the cysteine, ends with the phenylalanine, and has 13 residues. The read is trimmed to its CDR3 DNA, 39 bases read in frame from base 1. Ophthalmopathy patients had moderately to severely active disease, with a Clinical Activity Score of 3 or more, a NOSPECS grade of 4 or more, and a disease duration of less than 3 months. The study excluded patients with uncontrolled infections, other autoimmune diseases, pregnancy or lactation. Clinical symptoms, serum thyroxine and TRAb, thyroid ultrasound, and orbital computed tomography formed the basis for the diagnoses. PBMCs were isolated from roughly 10 ml of fresh peripheral blood by Ficoll-Paque density gradient centrifugation. Total RNA was extracted with Trizol reagent, and quality was checked on an Agilent 2100 Bioanalyzer.

This clonotype has a count of ten or more. The antigen it recognizes is unknown. Base qualities are not provided; no much larger clone lies one nucleotide away. The rearrangement joined TRBV20-1 to TRBJ1-1; perhaps TRBD1 is the D gene, with 5 bases matching. The source is a man aged 25-45 years with Graves' ophthalmopathy. Input material: blood. The nucleotides are TGCAGTGCTAGGGTAGACAGGAACACTGAAGCTTTCTTT. Its coded protein is CSARVDRNTEAFF.